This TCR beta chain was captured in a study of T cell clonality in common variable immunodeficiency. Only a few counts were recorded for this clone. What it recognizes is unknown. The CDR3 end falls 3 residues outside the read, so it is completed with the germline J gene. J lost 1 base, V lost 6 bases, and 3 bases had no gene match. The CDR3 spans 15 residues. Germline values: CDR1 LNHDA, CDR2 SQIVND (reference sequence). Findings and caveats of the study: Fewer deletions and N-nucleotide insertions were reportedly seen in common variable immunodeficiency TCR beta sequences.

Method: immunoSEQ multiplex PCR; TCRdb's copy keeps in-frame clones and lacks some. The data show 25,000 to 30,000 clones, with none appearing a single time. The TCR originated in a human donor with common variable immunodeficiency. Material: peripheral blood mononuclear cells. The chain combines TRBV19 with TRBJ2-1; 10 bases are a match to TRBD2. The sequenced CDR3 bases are TGTGCCAGTAGCCGGACTAGCGGTTCCTACAATGAG. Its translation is CASSRTSGSYNE. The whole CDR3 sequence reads CASSRTSGSYNEQFF.